These 27 T cell receptor beta chains were sequenced from one sample in a study of T cells after yellow fever vaccination (dated by TCRdb to between 2018 and 2021). Library prep was done by 5' RACE. Data came from an Illumina HiSeq 2500. TCRdb ran its own pipeline on the public reads, namely fastp trimming at Q25 and MiXCR clone calling, and kept in-frame beta chains. Merged by CDR3 protein, the rows form single entries marked with the most common genes and DNA. This sample is represented by hundreds of thousands of distinct CDR3 sequences; less than 25% of them were singletons. Of the sample, approximately 15% falls within the top ten clones. The treatment or condition label for this specimen denotes: live attenuated yellow fever vaccine strain. The specimen comprised PBMCs, sampled about 20 days after the first yellow fever vaccination. The receptors stem from a man between 18 and 29 years old who received the YFV17D yellow fever vaccine.

This clonotype was seen only a few times. This chain joins TRBV12-3 or TRBV12-4 and TRBJ1-6; D is uncertain. Trimming took off 3 bases at V and 10 bases at J, with 13 bases between the two ends. There are 14 residues in the CDR3. Here the CDR3 reads CASSFRAISSPLHF. The CDR3 DNA reads TGTGCCAGCAGTTTTAGGGCCATCTCCTCACCCCTCCACTTT.

The chain uses TRBV2 and TRBJ1-2; D perhaps matches TRBD1 (6 bases). Germline CDR1 SNHLY, CDR2 FYNNEI. Trimming pared 6 bases from V and 4 bases from J, leaving 12 bases between. The CDR3 runs 13 residues. The chain's CDR3 is CASRGGTIYGYTF. CDR3 DNA sequence: TGTGCCAGCAGAGGGGGGACAATCTATGGCTACACCTTC.

V and J are TRBV10-1 and TRBJ1-1; tentatively, D is TRBD1 (6 bases). CDR1 WNHNN and CDR2 SYGVQD come from the germline V gene (reference sequence). Trimming removed 1 base at V and 1 base at J, with 10 bases between. The CDR3 contains 15 residues. The DNA of the CDR3 is TGCGCCAGCAGTGAGTGGCCAGGGGCGAACACTGAAGCTTTCTTT. Translated: CASSEWPGANTEAFF.

This clonotype appeared a few times. The gene calls are TRBV6-6 and TRBJ1-2; D not certain. Germline loops: CDR1 MNHNY, CDR2 SVGAGI (reference sequence). The ends were cut back, 7 bases at V and 3 bases at J, with 6 bases in the middle. The CDR3 runs 11 residues. CDR3 DNA: TGTGCCAGCACCTTTGACTATGGCTACACCTTC. Encoded protein: CASTFDYGYTF.

The rearrangement joins TRBV9 to TRBJ2-5; no clear D gene. Germline loops: CDR1 SGDLS, CDR2 YYNGEE. This CDR3 contains 14 residues. Trimming shortened V by 3 bases and J by 5 bases, and 14 bases separated the two germline ends. The CDR3 region is CASSGMTLSETQYF. The DNA of the CDR3 is TGTGCCAGCAGCGGAATGACGCTCTCGGAGACCCAGTACTTC.

The chain links TRBV20-1 to TRBJ1-2; unclear D gene. V gave up 6 bases and J gave up 6 bases, with 17 bases separating them. This CDR3 comprises 13 residues. Germline-derived CDR1 and CDR2 are DFQATT and SNEGSKA (reference sequence). CDR3 in amino acids: CSAEPRATDGYTF. Here the CDR3 DNA reads TGCAGTGCCGAGCCCCGAGCAACCGATGGCTACACCTTC.

The J gene is TRBJ1-1, the V gene TRBV5-1; TRBD1 is a possible D gene (5 bases). CDR3 size: 15 residues. Germline lookup yields CDR1 SGHRS and CDR2 YFSETQ. Between the trimmed V and J ends, which lost 2 bases and 5 bases, there was a span of 16 bases. CDR3 amino acids: CASSFFGTVQTEAFF. The CDR3 region has the DNA TGCGCCAGCAGCTTTTTTGGGACGGTTCAAACTGAAGCTTTCTTT.

This chain uses TRBV11-2 with TRBJ1-2, with a possible D match to TRBD1 (6 bases). The CDR3 covers 14 residues. Trimming removed 5 bases from V and 7 bases from J, with 17 bases in between. Per germline, CDR1 SGHAT and CDR2 FQNNGV. The CDR3 region has the DNA TGTGCCAGCAGCCCTACACAAGCAGGGGTTGGCTACACCTTC. It encodes CASSPTQAGVGYTF.

This clonotype was detected a few times. The chain uses TRBV6-4 and TRBJ2-1; the D is unclear. The germline V gene has CDR1 MRHNA and CDR2 SNTAGT. Trimming took 0 bases from V and 6 from J, leaving 6 bases between them. There are 13 residues in the CDR3. As DNA, the CDR3 is TGTGCCAGCAGTGACTCGGGTACCAATGAGCAGTTCTTC. Amino acids: CASSDSGTNEQFF.

The V gene is TRBV12-3 or TRBV12-4, the J gene TRBJ2-7; no definite D call. V lost 4 bases and J lost 3, with 7 bases in between. The CDR3 extends over 12 amino acids. CDR3 nucleotides: TGTGCCAGCAGTTCTGACGTCTACGAGCAGTACTTC. Amino acid sequence: CASSSDVYEQYF.

The chain links TRBV6-8 to TRBJ2-1, with TRBD1 identical over 9 bases. J gave up 9 bases and V 5 bases, and 11 bases lay outside the gene matches. From germline, CDR1 is MNHGY and CDR2 SAAAGT. The CDR3 totals 15 residues. The CDR3 bases are TGTGCCAGCAGTCTATGCCCGTGGACAGGGGTTGAGCAGTTCTTC. Protein product: CASSLCPWTGVEQFF.

This clonotype was detected only a few times. In DNA form, the CDR3 reads TGTGCCAGCAGGGGCTACAGGGGCCGGAGCAATCAGCCCCAGCATTTT. Translating gives CASRGYRGRSNQPQHF. The chain couples TRBV6-1 to TRBJ1-5; 7 nucleotides line up with TRBD1. Losses at the gene ends were 6 bases for V and 1 base for J; bases not matched to a gene: 9. CDR3 length: 16 amino acids. Germline CDR1 reads MNHNS; CDR2 reads SASEGT.

This clonotype was detected only a few times. V is TRBV9 and J is TRBJ2-2; D gene uncertain. The V and J ends lost 1 base and 6 bases respectively, with 7 bases between them. CDR3 length equals 13 residues. Germline values: CDR1 SGDLS, CDR2 YYNGEE. The CDR3 protein is CASSVRGPGELFF. Written as DNA, the CDR3 is TGTGCCAGCAGCGTACGAGGCCCCGGGGAGCTGTTTTTT. Full variable domain (missing parts from reference TRBV9 and TRBJ2-2): DSGVTQTPKHLITATGQRVTLRCSPRSGDLSVYWYQQSLDQGLQFLIQYYNGEERAKGNILERFSAQQFPDLHSELNLSSLELGDSALYFCASSVRGPGELFFGEGSRLTVL.

The rearrangement uses TRBV5-4 and TRBJ1-4, with D possibly being TRBD1 (6 bases). CDR3 length: 15 residues. V was trimmed by 4 bases and J by 5 bases, leaving 15 bases between them. Germline CDR1 SGHNT, CDR2 YYREEE (reference sequence). CDR3 region: CASSGGGAGNEKLFF. Here the CDR3 DNA reads TGTGCCAGCAGCGGGGGCGGGGCAGGAAATGAAAAACTGTTTTTT.

V usage is TRBV2 and J usage is TRBJ2-1, with D perhaps matching TRBD1 (6 bases). Looked up from germline, CDR1 is SNHLY and CDR2 is FYNNEI. The CDR3 length is 11 residues. Trimming removed 4 bases from V and 12 bases from J, with 10 bases in between. In DNA form, the CDR3 reads TGTGCCAGCAGTGTCGACAGGACGCAGTTCTTC. Translation gives CASSVDRTQFF.

At least ten counts were recorded for this clonotype. The chain links TRBV18 to TRBJ1-2; TRBD1 aligns across 9 bases. V was clipped by 3 bases and J by 7 bases; unmatched bases: 12. CDR3 length equals 16 residues. The germline V gene has CDR1 KGHSH and CDR2 LQKENI. The CDR3 loop reads CASSPTTSGQGSGYTF. CDR3 bases: TGTGCCAGCTCACCTACAACATCTGGACAGGGGTCTGGCTACACCTTC.

The chain has TRBV5-1 and TRBJ2-7, with a tentative D call TRBD1 (6 bases). Germline-derived CDR1 and CDR2 are SGHRS and YFSETQ. The CDR3 sequence is 13 residues long. The germline V and J ends were trimmed by 0 bases and 6 bases, with 10 bases remaining between them. The CDR3, as DNA: TGCGCCAGCAGCTTGGAGGGGGTTGCCGAGCAGTACGTC. It yields the protein CASSLEGVAEQYV.

The V call is TRBV7-2, the J call TRBJ2-2; the match to TRBD1 covers 7 bases. Germline V gives CDR1 SGHTA, CDR2 FQGNSA. The CDR3 is 15 residues long. Trimming took 2 bases from V and 7 from J; bases not matched to a gene: 7. The CDR3 loop is CASSLSTGSIGELFF. The CDR3 DNA reads as TGTGCCAGCAGCTTATCGACAGGGAGTATCGGGGAGCTGTTTTTT.

In its sample, this clonotype was seen a few times. CDR3 residues: CASSWGQGLSYEQYF. DNA for the CDR3: TGTGCCAGCAGCTGGGGACAGGGACTTTCCTACGAGCAGTACTTC. This sequence joins TRBV7-2 and TRBJ2-7; 9 bases agree with TRBD1. The CDR3 spans 15 residues. CDR1 is SGHTA and CDR2 is FQGNSA in the germline V gene. The V segment lost 4 bases and the J segment 1 base; nucleotides outside the gene matches: 5. Based on the CDR3 plus reference TRBV7-2 and TRBJ2-7, the full variable domain is GAGVSQSPSNKVTEKGKDVELRCDPISGHTALYWYRQSLGQGLEFLIYFQGNSAPDKSGLPSDRFSAERTGGSVSTLTIQRTQQEDSAVYLCASSWGQGLSYEQYFGPGTRLTVT.

This clonotype was counted a few times. This chain uses TRBV12-3 or TRBV12-4 with TRBJ2-7, with D unclear. The CDR3 sequence is 14 residues long. Trimming took 7 bases from V and 6 from J, leaving 19 bases between them. CDR3 coding DNA: TGTGCCAGCACCTTAGGGTCTGTGTCTGGCGAGCAGTACTTC. Protein product: CASTLGSVSGEQYF.

CDR3 loop: CASSFPRAYEQYF. The CDR3, as DNA: TGTGCCAGCAGTTTCCCCCGCGCCTACGAGCAGTACTTC. The chain employs TRBV12-3 or TRBV12-4 and TRBJ2-7; D is unresolved. Between the trimmed V and J ends, which lost 3 bases and 2 bases, there was a span of 8 bases. This CDR3 has 13 amino acids.

This chain links TRBV12-3 or TRBV12-4 with TRBJ1-1; TRBD1 might be the D (6 bases). The CDR3 length is 14 residues. V lost 5 bases and J lost 4, with 14 bases in between. The CDR3, as DNA: TGTGCCAGCAGTCCTCGACAGGCGGGCACTGAAGCTTTCTTT. Its translation: CASSPRQAGTEAFF.

J is TRBJ2-1 and V is TRBV15; D gene ambiguous. Deletions cut 0 bases from V and 6 bases from J, with 6 bases between. Germline V lookup: CDR1 LNHNV, CDR2 YYDKDF (reference sequence). CDR3 size: 13 residues. The DNA for the CDR3 is TGTGCCACCAGCAGAGAGGGTCCCAATGAGCAGTTCTTC. Amino acid sequence: CATSREGPNEQFF.

The table lists this clonotype with a few counts. The rearrangement joins TRBV4-3 to TRBJ2-6, with TRBD2 identical over 9 bases. CDR1 is LGHNA, CDR2 YSLEER, per germline. V lost 2 bases and J lost 0; bases outside the gene matches: 8. This CDR3 has 19 amino acids. The CDR3 DNA reads as TGCGCCAGCAGCCAAACACGTCTAGCGGGGTTCTCTGGGGCCAACGTCCTGACTTTC. This codes for CASSQTRLAGFSGANVLTF.

The J gene is TRBJ2-1, the V gene TRBV6-5; no clear D. This CDR3 is 12 amino acids long. V was trimmed by 8 bases and J by 5 bases, leaving 10 bases between them. From germline, CDR1 is MNHEY and CDR2 SVGAGI. CDR3 nucleotides: TGTGCCAGCGGGTGGCGGAACAATGAGCAGTTCTTC. Its protein is CASGWRNNEQFF.

This clonotype was observed at least ten times. V and J are TRBV11-2 and TRBJ2-7; D not certain. From germline, CDR1 is SGHAT and CDR2 FQNNGV. This CDR3 is 13 amino acids long. Trimming pared 1 base from V and 2 bases from J, leaving 6 bases between. The CDR3 reads CASSLGRTYEQYF. DNA for the CDR3: TGTGCCAGCAGCTTAGGTAGGACCTACGAGCAGTACTTC.

This clonotype occurred a few times. This chain joins TRBV24-1 and TRBJ2-1; D call uncertain. Germline CDR1 reads KGHDR; CDR2 reads SFDVKD. The CDR3 is 13 amino acids. Trimming stripped 1 base from V and 9 bases from J, with 9 bases between. The CDR3 protein is CATSDFDWGEQFF. The CDR3, as DNA: TGTGCCACCAGTGATTTCGACTGGGGTGAGCAGTTCTTC.